This TCR beta chain was sequenced in a study of control samples from healthy donors and cancer patients. This CDR3 has 13 residues. The germline V gene has CDR1 SGHTS and CDR2 YDEGEE. V shed 3 bases and J shed 8 bases, with 14 bases lying between them. Sequencing was performed with immunoSEQ multiplex PCR; in TCRdb, only in-frame clones are kept and a portion is missing. The repertoire holds fewer than 85,000 clones, with over 90% as singletons. The V call is TRBV5-8, the J call TRBJ1-2, with D possibly being TRBD1 (6 bases). Sequenced input: blood. The sequence derives from a woman aged 25 to 39 in good health. The CDR3 DNA reads as TGTGCCAGCAGCTCGCTACAGGGACGAGGCTACACCTTC. Translating it yields CASSSLQGRGYTF.